Below are 21 T cell receptor beta chains sequenced from a single sample in a study of cytomegalovirus exposure and HLA in healthy donors (dated by TCRdb to about 2017). Library prep was done by the immunoSEQ multiplex PCR assay. The multiplex PCR relied on a mix of 60 forward primers for TCR Vbeta segments and 13 reverse primers for TCR Jbeta segments. As stored in TCRdb, this immuneACCESS dataset retains in-frame rearrangements with V and J assigned. A fraction of the clones does not appear; measured against another copy, unresolved V genes explain less than half of the discrepancy, and the remainder lacks a known reason. The sample table records tens of thousands of clones; 80% of these occur just once. About 4.7% of the sample is taken by the ten largest. The sequencing input was PBMCs. The receptors come from a woman aged 25 to 39 in good health and CMV-seronegative.

CDR3 nucleotide sequence: TGCAGCGTTGGGGACAGTTGGGGCTACACCTTC. This translates into CSVGDSWGYTF. The V call is TRBV29-1, the J call TRBJ1-2; 7 nucleotides line up with TRBD1. V was pared by 4 bases and J by 8 bases, with 4 bases of the junction left unmatched. This CDR3 is built from 11 residues. Looked up from germline, CDR1 is SQVTM and CDR2 is ANQGSEA.

The chain links TRBV30 to TRBJ1-2, with TRBD1 matching over 8 bases. The trim removed 5 bases at V and 8 bases at J, leaving 7 bases unmatched. Germline CDR1 is GTSNPN and CDR2 is SVGIG (reference sequence). This CDR3 contains 12 residues. The CDR3 is CAWETGVGGYTF. The CDR3 DNA reads TGTGCCTGGGAGACAGGGGTGGGCGGCTACACCTTC.

J is TRBJ1-1 and V is TRBV5-1; a weak D match, TRBD1 (5 bases). Germline CDR1 reads SGHRS; CDR2 reads YFSETQ. This CDR3 contains 11 residues. V lost 4 bases and J 6 bases, leaving 7 bases between the germline ends. CDR3 region: CASSGGAEAFF. The CDR3 nucleotides read TGCGCCAGCAGCGGGGGGGCTGAAGCTTTCTTT.

This chain uses TRBV5-1 with TRBJ2-2; TRBD1 might be the D (5 bases). V was clipped by 4 bases and J by 1 base, with 5 bases between them. CDR1 SGHRS and CDR2 YFSETQ come from the germline V gene. The CDR3 is made up of 13 amino acids. The CDR3 reads CASSQGNTGELFF. The CDR3 region has the DNA TGCGCCAGCAGCCAGGGGAACACCGGGGAGCTGTTTTTT.

V is TRBV7-6 and J is TRBJ2-1; TRBD2 matches at 11 bases. Germline V gene sequence: CDR1 SGHVS, CDR2 FNYEAQ. This CDR3 comprises 16 residues. Germline trimming cut 2 bases from V and 2 bases from J; bases unmatched to any gene: 2. The CDR3 protein is CASSLLAGGPYNEQFF. The DNA of the CDR3 is TGTGCCAGCAGCTTACTAGCGGGAGGTCCCTACAATGAGCAGTTCTTC.

The chain combines TRBV10-1 with TRBJ2-2; no clear D. Germline V CDR1 and CDR2: WNHNN, SYGVQD (reference sequence). This CDR3 has 13 residues. Between the trimmed V and J ends, which lost 1 base and 6 bases, there was a span of 6 bases. CDR3 amino acids: CASSEYSPGELFF. The DNA of the CDR3 is TGCGCCAGCAGTGAGTACAGCCCCGGGGAGCTGTTTTTT.

The chain employs TRBV4-1 and TRBJ1-5, with unresolved D. The CDR3 consists of 15 residues. Germline CDR1 and CDR2: MGHRA and YSYEKL. Trimming took off 4 bases at V and 3 bases at J, with 13 bases between the two ends. CDR3 DNA sequence: TGCGCCAGCAGCCCGCTCGAGGGAAACAATCAGCCCCAGCATTTT. It is translated as CASSPLEGNNQPQHF.

The rearrangement joins TRBV5-1 to TRBJ2-1, with a possible D match to TRBD2 (5 bases). CDR1 SGHRS and CDR2 YFSETQ come from the germline V gene. The V end was cut by 4 bases, the J end by 7 bases, with 12 bases between. The CDR3 runs to 13 residues. For the CDR3, the DNA is TGCGCCAGCAGCCAATGGGGAGAAAATGAGCAGTTCTTC. It yields the protein CASSQWGENEQFF.

The chain recombines TRBV30 with TRBJ1-5, with TRBD1 matching 11 bases. V shed 3 bases, J shed 4 bases, and the junction held 2 bases outside the gene matches. Germline V CDR1 and CDR2: GTSNPN, SVGIG (reference sequence). This CDR3 contains 14 residues. The CDR3 spells CAWSRDRGNQPQHF. The CDR3 nucleotides read TGTGCCTGGAGCCGGGACAGGGGGAATCAGCCCCAGCATTTT.

V is TRBV6-6 and J is TRBJ2-7, with D perhaps TRBD2 (6 bases). Per germline, CDR1 MNHNY and CDR2 SVGAGI (reference sequence). V shed 8 bases and J shed 2 bases, with 16 bases lying between them. The CDR3 covers 14 residues. CDR3 region: CASPSSRGTYEQYF. CDR3 nucleotides: TGTGCCAGCCCCTCCAGTCGGGGGACCTACGAGCAGTACTTC.

The chain links TRBV4-1 to TRBJ2-1; D not resolved. V shed 2 bases and J shed 4 bases, with 6 bases lying between them. Germline V CDR1 and CDR2: MGHRA, YSYEKL. The CDR3 consists of 13 residues. The CDR3 DNA sequence: TGCGCCAGCAGCCAATTACAATACAATGAGCAGTTCTTC. Translated: CASSQLQYNEQFF.

The chain employs TRBV5-1 and TRBJ1-4; 10 bases fit TRBD1. Germline CDR1 and CDR2: SGHRS and YFSETQ. Losses at the gene ends were 9 bases for V and 8 bases for J; bases not matched to a gene: 13. The CDR3 length is 15 residues. Written as DNA, the CDR3 is TGCGCCACCCAATTGGGACAGGGGAGTCGAGAAAAACTGTTTTTT. It specifies CATQLGQGSREKLFF. The full variable domain, rest sourced from reference TRBV5-1 and TRBJ1-4, is KAGVTQTPRYLIKTRGQQVTLSCSPISGHRSVSWYQQTPGQGLQFLFEYFSETQRNKGNFPGRFSGRQFSNSRSEMNVSTLELGDSALYLCATQLGQGSREKLFFGSGTQLSVL.

This sequence joins TRBV29-1 and TRBJ1-2, with D maybe TRBD1 (5 bases). V was cut by 3 bases and J by 8 bases, with 25 bases left in between. Germline V lookup: CDR1 SQVTM, CDR2 ANQGSEA. This CDR3 is 16 amino acids long. The CDR3 sequence is CSVDEDRRARARGYTF. As DNA, the CDR3 is TGCAGCGTTGATGAGGACCGTAGGGCCAGGGCACGCGGCTACACCTTC.

CDR3 in amino acids: CASSLGTGPYEQYF. The CDR3 DNA follows: TGTGCCAGCAGCTTAGGAACAGGGCCCTACGAGCAGTACTTC. The chain employs TRBV7-6 and TRBJ2-7, with D perhaps matching TRBD1 (6 bases). CDR1 SGHVS and CDR2 FNYEAQ come from the germline V gene. This CDR3 region has 14 residues. The V end was cut by 1 base, the J end by 2 bases, with 9 bases between.

Details on this clone: At one end, the junction sequence differs from germline, possibly due to a read error. The chain joins TRBV7-7 to TRBJ2-5; TRBD2 is a possible D gene (5 bases). CDR3 length: 14 amino acids. Germline loops: CDR1 SSHAT, CDR2 FNYEAQ (reference sequence). The CDR3: CASSTSGGQETQYF. In DNA, the CDR3 is TGTGCTAGCAGCACGTCGGGCGGGCAAGAGACCCAGTACTTC.

The CDR3 protein is CASSPSWTGVYEQYF. The CDR3 region has the DNA TGTGCCAGCAGCCCGAGTTGGACAGGGGTCTACGAGCAGTACTTC. The chain carries TRBV7-7 and TRBJ2-7, with 9 bases matching TRBD1. The V and J ends lost 5 bases and 3 bases, in that order; junction bases with no gene match: 8. Germline CDR1 is SSHAT and CDR2 is FNYEAQ (reference sequence). The CDR3 is 15 residues long.

The chain couples TRBV11-2 to TRBJ2-5; D is uncertain. The CDR3 consists of 12 residues. V was trimmed by 5 bases and J by 2 bases, leaving 6 bases between them. Per the germline V gene, CDR1 is SGHAT and CDR2 is FQNNGV. The CDR3 reads CASSQKQETQYF. For the CDR3, the DNA is TGTGCCAGCAGCCAGAAGCAAGAGACCCAGTACTTC.

This clone came up once. V gene TRBV7-9 combines with J gene TRBJ2-3, with no clear D. Trimming took off 5 bases at V and 6 bases at J, with 15 bases between the two ends. The CDR3 has 14 amino acids. Germline values: CDR1 SEHNR, CDR2 FQNEAQ (reference sequence). CDR3 sequence reads: CASSLPVGRDTQYF. The CDR3 bases are TGTGCCAGCAGCCTACCGGTGGGCAGGGATACGCAGTATTTT. The whole variable domain, filled in from reference TRBV7-9 and TRBJ2-3, reads DTGVSQNPRHKITKRGQNVTFRCDPISEHNRLYWYRQTLGQGPEFLTYFQNEAQLEKSRLLSDRFSAERPKGSFSTLEIQRTEQGDSAMYLCASSLPVGRDTQYFGPGTRLTVL.

The chain links TRBV30 to TRBJ2-5; TRBD1 is a possible D gene (6 bases). Germline V gene lookup returns CDR1 GTSNPN and CDR2 SVGIG (reference sequence). This CDR3 is 13 amino acids long. V was shortened by 4 bases and J by 2 bases, with 11 bases between the two germline ends. The CDR3 reads CAWTGQGQETQYF. In DNA, the CDR3 is TGTGCCTGGACTGGGCAGGGGCAAGAGACCCAGTACTTC.

The chain combines TRBV7-9 with TRBJ1-2; D is perhaps TRBD1 (6 bases). Germline CDR1 and CDR2: SEHNR and FQNEAQ (reference sequence). The V and J ends lost 2 bases and 3 bases respectively, with 7 bases between them. CDR3 length: 13 residues. The CDR3 sequence is CASSLTGYYGYTF. The CDR3 DNA reads TGTGCCAGCAGCTTAACAGGGTACTATGGCTACACCTTC. The full variable domain, in which reference TRBV7-9 and TRBJ1-2 provide the parts outside the CDR3, is DTGVSQNPRHKITKRGQNVTFRCDPISEHNRLYWYRQTLGQGPEFLTYFQNEAQLEKSRLLSDRFSAERPKGSFSTLEIQRTEQGDSAMYLCASSLTGYYGYTFGSGTRLTVV.

The gene calls are TRBV29-1 and TRBJ2-5; unclear D gene. In germline, CDR1 is SQVTM, CDR2 ANQGSEA. The germline V and J ends were trimmed by 2 bases and 0 bases, with 7 bases remaining between them. CDR3 length: 13 amino acids. The CDR3 spells CSVENPYQETQYF. CDR3 in DNA: TGCAGCGTTGAAAATCCTTACCAAGAGACCCAGTACTTC.